A selection of T cell receptor beta chains follows, all from one sample in a study of cytomegalovirus exposure and HLA in healthy donors. TCRdb's table, derived via immunoSEQ multiplex PCR, lists solely in-frame clones and lacks some. The repertoire table contains 55,000 to 70,000 clones. What was sequenced was PBMCs. These receptors all stem from a female donor in good health and CMV-seropositive. Both conserved end residues are part of each CDR3. D genes are given only for firm matches.

D gene: TRBD1
V gene: TRBV5-1
J gene: TRBJ2-3
CDR3 protein: CASSPRQGAADTQYF
CDR3 DNA: TGCGCCAGCAGCCCTCGACAGGGGGCAGCAGATACGCAGTATTTT

D gene: TRBD1
V gene: TRBV18
J gene: TRBJ1-5
CDR3 protein: CASSRDSLRPQHF
CDR3 DNA: TGTGCCAGCTCACGGGACAGCTTAAGGCCCCAGCATTTT

D gene: TRBD1
V gene: TRBV7-9
J gene: TRBJ1-2
CDR3 protein: CASSPGTGYGYTF
CDR3 DNA: TGTGCCAGCAGCCCTGGGACAGGCTATGGCTACACCTTC

D gene: TRBD1
V gene: TRBV6-5
J gene: TRBJ1-4
CDR3 protein: CASSGTGRNEKLFF
CDR3 DNA: TGTGCCAGCAGTGGGACAGGCCGGAATGAAAAACTGTTTTTT

D gene: TRBD1
V gene: TRBV4-2
J gene: TRBJ1-5
CDR3 protein: CASSPGQGSLSNQPQHF
CDR3 DNA: TGTGCCAGCAGCCCGGGACAGGGGAGTTTGAGCAATCAGCCCCAGCATTTT

D gene: .
V gene: TRBV4-1
J gene: TRBJ2-7
CDR3 protein: CASSRAGAVYEQYF
CDR3 DNA: TGCGCCAGCAGCCGAGCAGGGGCGGTCTACGAGCAGTACTTC

D gene: TRBD1
V gene: TRBV7-9
J gene: TRBJ2-7
CDR3 protein: CASALEGTGAEGYEQYF
CDR3 DNA: TGTGCCAGCGCCCTCGAGGGGACAGGGGCCGAGGGGTACGAGCAGTACTTC

D gene: TRBD1
V gene: TRBV5-1
J gene: TRBJ1-3
CDR3 protein: CASSLEMTGGGGNTIYF
CDR3 DNA: TGCGCCAGCAGCTTGGAGATGACAGGGGGCGGTGGAAACACCATATATTTT

D gene: .
V gene: TRBV19
J gene: TRBJ2-2
CDR3 protein: CATRTVPNTGELFF
CDR3 DNA: TGTGCCACCCGGACAGTCCCGAACACCGGGGAGCTGTTTTTT

D gene: .
V gene: TRBV6-5
J gene: TRBJ1-2
CDR3 protein: CASSYSAAAHGYTF
CDR3 DNA: TGTGCCAGCAGCTACTCGGCTGCGGCCCATGGCTACACCTTC

D gene: TRBD2
V gene: TRBV5-4
J gene: TRBJ2-3
CDR3 protein: CASSFRGDTDTQYF
CDR3 DNA: TGTGCCAGCAGCTTTCGGGGGGACACAGATACGCAGTATTTT

D gene: .
V gene: TRBV19
J gene: TRBJ2-7
CDR3 protein: CASSIDAGAREQYF
CDR3 DNA: TGTGCCAGTAGTATAGATGCGGGGGCCAGGGAGCAGTACTTC

D gene: .
V gene: TRBV28
J gene: TRBJ2-1
CDR3 protein: CASSPPRAIYNEQFF
CDR3 DNA: TGTGCCAGCAGCCCCCCCAGGGCTATCTACAATGAGCAGTTCTTC

D gene: TRBD2
V gene: TRBV30
J gene: TRBJ2-7
CDR3 protein: CAWSFAGGLYEQYF
CDR3 DNA: TGTGCCTGGAGTTTTGCGGGAGGGTTATACGAGCAGTACTTC

D gene: .
V gene: TRBV30
J gene: TRBJ2-6
CDR3 protein: CAWSVGSSGANVLTF
CDR3 DNA: TGTGCCTGGAGTGTTGGGAGCTCTGGGGCCAACGTCCTGACTTTC

D gene: TRBD1
V gene: TRBV10-3
J gene: TRBJ1-5
CDR3 protein: CATRTGDVNQPQHF
CDR3 DNA: TGTGCCACCAGGACAGGGGACGTCAATCAGCCCCAGCATTTT

D gene: .
V gene: TRBV29-1
J gene: TRBJ1-1
CDR3 protein: CSVRPITNTEDFF
CDR3 DNA: TGCAGCGTGAGGCCCATTACAAACACTGAAGATTTCTTT

D gene: TRBD1
V gene: TRBV19
J gene: TRBJ2-7
CDR3 protein: CASSISGQATYEQYF
CDR3 DNA: TGTGCCAGTAGTATTTCGGGACAGGCAACTTACGAGCAGTACTTC

D gene: .
V gene: TRBV18
J gene: TRBJ1-4
CDR3 protein: CASSPMWQNEKLFF
CDR3 DNA: TGTGCCAGCTCACCAATGTGGCAGAATGAAAAACTGTTTTTT

D gene: .
V gene: TRBV6-5
J gene: TRBJ2-7
CDR3 protein: CATYPRSGGEQYF
CDR3 DNA: TGTGCCACCTACCCTCGTTCCGGGGGCGAGCAGTACTTC

D gene: .
V gene: TRBV5-4
J gene: TRBJ1-2
CDR3 protein: CASSLNRAFPGYTF
CDR3 DNA: TGTGCCAGCAGCTTGAACAGGGCTTTTCCTGGCTACACCTTC

D gene: .
V gene: TRBV29-1
J gene: TRBJ2-2
CDR3 protein: CSVEERVGGRDTGELFF
CDR3 DNA: TGCAGCGTTGAAGAACGGGTGGGGGGGCGAGACACCGGGGAGCTGTTTTTT

D gene: .
V gene: TRBV7-7
J gene: TRBJ2-2
CDR3 protein: CASSLGLNTGELFF
CDR3 DNA: TGTGCCAGCAGCTTAGGACTCAACACCGGGGAGCTGTTTTTT